This TCR beta chain was observed in a study of brain T cells in children with intractable seizures. Study-wide results and limits: Absence of clones before surgery may stem from lower sequencing depth.

TCRdb's copy holds only in-frame clones and misses some; the assay was immunoSEQ multiplex PCR. The profile shows 110,000 or so clones, roughly 92% of them singletons. Trimming removed 0 bases at V and 0 bases at J, with 5 bases between. CDR1 and CDR2 (germline): SGHNT, YENEEA. This CDR3 contains 14 residues. Points on this clone: Antigen: not known.

Sequencing was limited to surgery cases with top T cell transcript signatures in brain tissue. Before surgery, patients took at least one anti-epileptic drug. This clonotype originated in a boy in the first two years of life with hemimegalencephaly and intractable seizures. V gene TRBV11-3 combines with J gene TRBJ1-1; D ambiguous. The sample in question was peripheral blood, obtained at surgery. This chain's CDR3 is CASSLEVMNTEAFF. The CDR3 bases are TGTGCCAGCAGCTTAGAGGTAATGAACACTGAAGCTTTCTTT.